This TCR beta chain was captured by sequencing in a study of T-cell reconstitution after alpha-beta-depleted transplantation in children. Study observations and caveats: The origin of high day-60 TCRbeta diversity in some patients lay in surviving recipient T cells and thymic progenitors. Most T-cell counts and diversity one year after the transplant came from T cells that were newly produced. Several hundred graft clones that had expanded were reportedly the source of alpha-beta T cells about two months after transplant.

With regard to this clonotype: Its specificity is unknown.

Germline V gene sequence: CDR1 SGHNT, CDR2 YYREEE (reference sequence). The CDR3 contains 16 residues. V was pared by 4 bases and J by 4 bases, with 7 bases of the junction left unmatched. The TCRbeta library was prepared with unique molecular identifiers. TCRdb called the PCR reads again in MiXCR, with one record for every CDR3 protein. The sample lists about 440,000 distinct CDR3 sequences; around two fifths were seen once. V is TRBV5-4 and J is TRBJ2-2, with 10 bases aligning to TRBD1. The source is a girl aged 2 to 9 with aplastic anemia, due to receive a stem cell transplant. Material: PBMCs, obtained before TCRalphabeta/CD19-depleted stem cell transplant. As DNA, the CDR3 is TGTGCCAGCAGCGGGACAGGGGCTGAAAGCACCGGGGAGCTGTTTTTT. Translation: CASSGTGAESTGELFF.